Listed below are T cell receptor beta chains from one sample, sequenced in a study of blood T cell repertoires in COVID-19. Repertoires were generated with immunoSEQ multiplex PCR, while TCRdb's copy carries only in-frame clones and drops some. The sample holds over 200,000 clones; roughly 90% are singletons and the top ten take 1.9%. The sequencing sample was made of peripheral blood. These receptors were collected from a man in his forties or fifties with active or convalescent COVID-19. Each CDR3 is given with its conserved first and last residue. The order of the fields is clone size, D gene, V gene, J gene, CDR3 DNA, CDR3 protein. A D gene is named only where the DNA matches it firmly. Where a row states a size, it is once, few, many or the class of an expanded clone; other rows omit it.

abundance: -; d_gene: -; v_gene: TRBV27; j_gene: TRBJ2-3; CDR3nt: TGTGCCAGCAGTTTATCGAGAACAGATACGCAGTATTTT; CDR3aa: CASSLSRTDTQYF
abundance: -; d_gene: -; v_gene: TRBV28; j_gene: TRBJ1-1; CDR3nt: TGTGCCAGCAGTTTAAGGGGGTCGAACACTGAAGCTTTCTTT; CDR3aa: CASSLRGSNTEAFF
abundance: -; d_gene: TRBD1; v_gene: TRBV2; j_gene: TRBJ1-5; CDR3nt: TGTGCCAGCACCGAGGACAGGGGAAGCAATCAGCCCCAGCATTTT; CDR3aa: CASTEDRGSNQPQHF
abundance: -; d_gene: -; v_gene: TRBV27; j_gene: TRBJ2-7; CDR3nt: TGTGCCAGCAGTCCCCGACAGGTACTTTATCCCTACGAGCAGTACTTC; CDR3aa: CASSPRQVLYPYEQYF
abundance: few; d_gene: -; v_gene: TRBV4-1; j_gene: TRBJ1-6; CDR3nt: TGCGCCAGCAGCCACCGACCAACAGGCGCCCAAAATTCATATAATTCACCCCTCCACTTT; CDR3aa: CASSHRPTGAQNSYNSPLHF
abundance: -; d_gene: -; v_gene: TRBV7-2; j_gene: TRBJ2-7; CDR3nt: TGTGCCAGCAGCTATGGGGGGAGCTCCTACGAGCAGTACTTC; CDR3aa: CASSYGGSSYEQYF
abundance: -; d_gene: -; v_gene: TRBV10-1; j_gene: TRBJ2-5; CDR3nt: TGCGCCAGCAGTGAAGATAGCGGTAGTTTCGAGACCCAGTACTTC; CDR3aa: CASSEDSGSFETQYF
abundance: -; d_gene: -; v_gene: TRBV7-8; j_gene: TRBJ2-1; CDR3nt: TGTGCCAGCAGCTTAGTGGGCAGAACGAATGAGCAGTTCTTC; CDR3aa: CASSLVGRTNEQFF
abundance: -; d_gene: -; v_gene: TRBV19; j_gene: TRBJ2-3; CDR3nt: TGTGCCAGTAGTATAGGCACAGACACAGATACGCAGTATTTT; CDR3aa: CASSIGTDTDTQYF
abundance: -; d_gene: -; v_gene: TRBV5-4; j_gene: TRBJ1-2; CDR3nt: TGTGCCAGCAGCTTGAATCCGGTTCCTAACTATGGCTACACCTTC; CDR3aa: CASSLNPVPNYGYTF
abundance: -; d_gene: TRBD1; v_gene: TRBV5-1; j_gene: TRBJ2-6; CDR3nt: TGCGCCAGCTTAGGGGGCCCTGGGGCCAACGTCCTGACTTTC; CDR3aa: CASLGGPGANVLTF
abundance: -; d_gene: -; v_gene: TRBV6-5; j_gene: TRBJ1-2; CDR3nt: TGTGCCAGCATTCACCTGCCGGGGGGCGGTGGAGGCTACACCTTC; CDR3aa: CASIHLPGGGGGYTF
abundance: once; d_gene: TRBD2; v_gene: TRBV5-4; j_gene: TRBJ2-3; CDR3nt: TGTGCCAGCAGCTTGGGTCGGACTAGCGGGACTGGCACAGATACGCAGTATTTT; CDR3aa: CASSLGRTSGTGTDTQYF
abundance: -; d_gene: -; v_gene: TRBV30; j_gene: TRBJ1-3; CDR3nt: TGTGCCTCAGTATTCTCTGGAAACACCATATATTTT; CDR3aa: CASVFSGNTIYF
abundance: -; d_gene: TRBD2; v_gene: TRBV7-9; j_gene: TRBJ2-7; CDR3nt: TGTGCCAGCAGCGTCGGGGGGGCTAACTACGAGCAGTACTTC; CDR3aa: CASSVGGANYEQYF
abundance: -; d_gene: -; v_gene: TRBV6-6; j_gene: TRBJ1-1; CDR3nt: TGTGCCAGCCGGGCAAACAGGAGGAACACTGAAGCTTTCTTT; CDR3aa: CASRANRRNTEAFF
abundance: -; d_gene: -; v_gene: TRBV19; j_gene: TRBJ1-5; CDR3nt: TGTGCCAGTACCGGGATTTGGAATCAGCCCCAGCATTTT; CDR3aa: CASTGIWNQPQHF
abundance: once; d_gene: -; v_gene: TRBV28; j_gene: TRBJ2-6; CDR3nt: TGTGCCAGCAGTTCCCGGGGGAGGGGGGCCAACGTCCTGACTTTC; CDR3aa: CASSSRGRGANVLTF
abundance: -; d_gene: TRBD1; v_gene: TRBV28; j_gene: TRBJ1-6; CDR3nt: TGTGCCAGCAGTTTCCCGCGGACAGGGGGTCCCTATAATTCACCCCTCCACTTT; CDR3aa: CASSFPRTGGPYNSPLHF
abundance: once; d_gene: -; v_gene: TRBV25-1; j_gene: TRBJ1-1; CDR3nt: TGTGCCAGCAGCGCCCCAGGGTGGGGGGACACTGAAGCTTTCTTT; CDR3aa: CASSAPGWGDTEAFF
abundance: few; d_gene: TRBD1; v_gene: TRBV18; j_gene: TRBJ1-5; CDR3nt: TGTGCCAGCTCACCGGCACGCCAGGGGGAGCGGCAGCCCCAGCATTTT; CDR3aa: CASSPARQGERQPQHF
abundance: once; d_gene: -; v_gene: TRBV28; j_gene: TRBJ2-7; CDR3nt: TGTGCCAGCAGGATGAGCTCCTACGAGCAGTACTTC; CDR3aa: CASRMSSYEQYF
abundance: -; d_gene: -; v_gene: TRBV19; j_gene: TRBJ2-6; CDR3nt: TGTGCCAGTAATGAGGGTATTGGGGCCAACGTCCTGACTTTC; CDR3aa: CASNEGIGANVLTF
abundance: -; d_gene: TRBD1; v_gene: TRBV6-5; j_gene: TRBJ2-3; CDR3nt: TGTGCCAGCAGACCAGGGGGTCTAGCCGCAGATACGCAGTATTTT; CDR3aa: CASRPGGLAADTQYF
abundance: -; d_gene: TRBD2; v_gene: TRBV3-1/TRBV3-2; j_gene: TRBJ2-7; CDR3nt: TGTGCCAGCAGCCGTGAAACAGGGGTGCTAGCGGGAGACTACGAGCAGTACTTC; CDR3aa: CASSRETGVLAGDYEQYF
abundance: -; d_gene: -; v_gene: TRBV2; j_gene: TRBJ1-6; CDR3nt: TGTGCCAGCAAGCAGCGTGGAAATTCACCCCTCCACTTT; CDR3aa: CASKQRGNSPLHF
abundance: once; d_gene: TRBD1; v_gene: TRBV6-5; j_gene: TRBJ1-2; CDR3nt: TGTGCCAGCAGTTCCTCCTGGGGACAGGGGGCGTGGGGCTACACCTTC; CDR3aa: CASSSSWGQGAWGYTF
abundance: -; d_gene: TRBD1; v_gene: TRBV9; j_gene: TRBJ1-4; CDR3nt: TGTGCCAGCAGCACCCTGACAGGGGTGGGGGAAAAACTGTTTTTT; CDR3aa: CASSTLTGVGEKLFF
abundance: -; d_gene: -; v_gene: TRBV12-3/TRBV12-4; j_gene: TRBJ2-1; CDR3nt: TGTGCCAGCAGCTGGGCCCTCAATGAGCAGTTCTTC; CDR3aa: CASSWALNEQFF
abundance: -; d_gene: -; v_gene: TRBV9; j_gene: TRBJ2-6; CDR3nt: TGTGCCAGCAGCTCTCGTCGCTCTGGGGCCAACGTCCTGACTTTC; CDR3aa: CASSSRRSGANVLTF
abundance: -; d_gene: -; v_gene: TRBV5-1; j_gene: TRBJ2-5; CDR3nt: TGCGCCAGCAGCGGCCGGGACACCTCTCCGGCAGCGACCCAGTACTTC; CDR3aa: CASSGRDTSPAATQYF
abundance: -; d_gene: -; v_gene: TRBV30; j_gene: TRBJ1-5; CDR3nt: TGTGCCTGGAGTGGAGGGGGTAGAAGCAATCAGCCCCAGCATTTT; CDR3aa: CAWSGGGRSNQPQHF